These 6 T cell receptor beta chains originate from one sample sequenced in a study of blood T cells in healthy people across ages (dated by TCRdb to the mid-2010s). Library preparation used 5' RACE. Sequencing was carried out with an Illumina HiSeq 2500. A second PCR of roughly 6 to 11 cycles was run with a J-beta primer mix and a sample-barcoded 5' primer. TCRdb handled the public reads itself, with Q25 trimming in fastp and clone calling in MiXCR, and kept productive beta chains. Each entry merges the rows of one CDR3 protein and shows their most common DNA and genes. Counted in this sample were about 1 million distinct CDR3 sequences; under 55% of them appeared once. Of the sample, under 20% falls within the top ten clones. The sample taken for sequencing was blood. The source is a woman in her sixties in good health.

This clonotype came up once. This chain links TRBV29-1 with TRBJ2-1; 15 nucleotides align to TRBD2. V shed 4 bases, J shed 11 bases, and the junction held 12 bases outside the gene matches. This CDR3 contains 16 residues. From germline, CDR1 is SQVTM and CDR2 ANQGSEA. The CDR3 sequence: CSVALGLAGGLDKQFF. CDR3 coding DNA: TGCAGCGTTGCTCTGGGACTAGCGGGGGGCCTTGATAAGCAGTTCTTC.

The chain is built from TRBV12-3 or TRBV12-4 and TRBJ2-7; the match to TRBD1 covers 7 bases. The V segment lost 0 bases and the J segment 3 bases; nucleotides outside the gene matches: 2. There are 14 residues in the CDR3. In nucleotides, the CDR3 is TGTGCCAGCAGTTTAGCCGACAGGGTCTACGAGCAGTACTTC. Translation: CASSLADRVYEQYF.

In the case of this clonotype: One junction end disagrees with the germline gene, perhaps due to a read error. The V call is TRBV10-3, the J call TRBJ2-5; tentatively, D is TRBD1 or TRBD2 (5 bases each). TRBJ2-7 explains the end of the DNA better; the J call may be wrong. Germline V lookup: CDR1 ENHRY, CDR2 SYGVKD. The CDR3 extends over 11 amino acids. The CDR3 spells CTIGADYEQYF. The CDR3 DNA sequence: TGTACCATCGGGGCTGACTACGAGCAGTACTTC.

This clonotype was seen only a few times. The chain combines TRBV29-1 with TRBJ2-3, with unresolved D. The CDR3 consists of 10 residues. Germline assignment: CDR1 SQVTM and CDR2 ANQGSEA. The ends were cut back, 6 bases at V and 7 bases at J, with 8 bases in the middle. The CDR3 nucleotides read TGCAGCGTCCTCTACTATACGCAGTATTTT. It translates to CSVLYYTQYF.

This chain links TRBV5-1 with TRBJ1-2; D perhaps matches TRBD1 (6 bases). CDR3 size: 15 residues. The germline V and J ends were trimmed by 0 bases and 2 bases, with 11 bases remaining between them. Germline V gene sequence: CDR1 SGHRS, CDR2 YFSETQ. DNA for the CDR3: TGCGCCAGCAGCTTGGATTCCGGGACAAACTATGGCTACACCTTC. Translating it yields CASSLDSGTNYGYTF.

This clonotype was seen only a few times. The chain couples TRBV6-5 to TRBJ1-5; D call uncertain. Germline V gene data show CDR1 as MNHEY and CDR2 as SVGAGI. The CDR3 has 14 residues. Trimming pared 6 bases from V and 2 bases from J, leaving 11 bases between. CDR3 amino acids: CASRRRQGNQPQHF. In DNA form, the CDR3 reads TGTGCCAGCAGGCGGAGGCAGGGCAATCAGCCCCAGCATTTT.